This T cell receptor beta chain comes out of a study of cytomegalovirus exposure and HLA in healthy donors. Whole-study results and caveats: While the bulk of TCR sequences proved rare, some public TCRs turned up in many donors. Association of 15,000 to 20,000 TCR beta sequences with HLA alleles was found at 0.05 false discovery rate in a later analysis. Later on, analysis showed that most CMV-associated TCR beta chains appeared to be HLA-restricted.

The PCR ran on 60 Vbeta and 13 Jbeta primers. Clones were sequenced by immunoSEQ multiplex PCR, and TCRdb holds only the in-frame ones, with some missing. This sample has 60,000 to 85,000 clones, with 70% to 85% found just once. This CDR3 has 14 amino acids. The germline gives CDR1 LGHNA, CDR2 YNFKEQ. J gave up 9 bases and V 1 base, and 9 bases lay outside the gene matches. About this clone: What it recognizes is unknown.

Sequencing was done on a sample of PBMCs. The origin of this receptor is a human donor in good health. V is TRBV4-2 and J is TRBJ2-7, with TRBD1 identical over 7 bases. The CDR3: CASSQGETTGVQYF. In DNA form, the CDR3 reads TGTGCCAGCAGCCAAGGGGAAACCACAGGGGTGCAGTACTTC.